The 11 T cell receptor beta chains below come from one sample, sequenced in a study of spatial heterogeneity in lung cancer. Overall study results and limits: Expanded intratumoral alpha and beta TCR counts tracked tumor mutation counts.

TCRdb used MiXCR to reprocess the 5' RACE reads, holding one entry per CDR3 protein. The sample carries about 100,000 distinct CDR3 sequences, 3.5% to 5% recorded once. Time point of the sample: sample taken at primary tumor resection. Their recognized antigens are unknown. Specimen: lung tumor tissue, collected at surgery. These receptors were collected from a male donor with early-stage non-small cell lung cancer.

The V call is TRBV13, the J call TRBJ2-7; D unresolved. The CDR3 is 13 residues long. Germline CDR1 and CDR2: PRHDT and FYEKMQ (reference sequence). Deletions cut 5 bases from V and 4 bases from J, with 12 bases between. In DNA, the CDR3 is TGTGCCAGCAGCCCCCCGTATAGTTACGAGCAGTACTTC. Amino acid sequence: CASSPPYSYEQYF.

The V call is TRBV7-9, the J call TRBJ2-7, with a possible D match to TRBD2 (5 bases). This CDR3 contains 19 residues. In germline, CDR1 is SEHNR, CDR2 FQNEAQ (reference sequence). Trimming cost V 5 bases and J 3 bases, with 29 bases left between them. The CDR3 sequence: CASSTTRLERTNVGYEQYF. CDR3 DNA: TGTGCCAGCAGCACTACTAGATTGGAACGAACGAACGTGGGCTACGAGCAGTACTTC.

Ten or more counts support this clonotype. The rearrangement uses TRBV25-1 and TRBJ1-5; unclear D gene. The CDR3 extends over 13 amino acids. V lost 6 bases and J 0 bases, leaving 6 bases between the germline ends. The germline CDR1 and CDR2 sequences are MGHDK and SYGVNS. This CDR3 reads CASRIGSNQPQHF. CDR3 DNA: TGTGCCAGCAGGATTGGTAGCAATCAGCCCCAGCATTTT.

Many counts were recorded for this clonotype. V gene TRBV5-1 combines with J gene TRBJ1-2; a possible D gene is TRBD1 (5 bases). Deletions cut 4 bases from V and 0 bases from J, with 13 bases between. Germline V lookup: CDR1 SGHRS, CDR2 YFSETQ. This CDR3 has 15 residues. CDR3 nucleotide sequence: TGCGCCAGCAGCCCCTCCTGGGGGACTAACTATGGCTACACCTTC. It codes for CASSPSWGTNYGYTF.

This clonotype was observed at least ten times. V is TRBV29-1 and J is TRBJ1-2; TRBD1 aligns across 10 bases. This CDR3 has 12 residues. Trimming removed 6 bases from V and 8 bases from J; junction bases left unmatched: 6. Germline V lookup: CDR1 SQVTM, CDR2 ANQGSEA. This CDR3 is CSVRTGGGGYTF. The DNA of the CDR3 is TGCAGCGTGAGGACAGGGGGGGGCGGCTACACCTTC.

This clonotype came up a few times. It may be a read error: a sequence one base away is much more abundant. The chain has TRBV5-1 and TRBJ1-3; possibly TRBD1 for D (5 bases). This CDR3 region has 16 residues. The V end lost 2 bases, the J end lost 0 bases, and 12 bases lay between the germline ends. Germline CDR1 reads SGHRS; CDR2 reads YFSETQ. CDR3 sequence: CASSFTGPSSGNTIYF. In DNA form, the CDR3 reads TGCGCCAGCAGCTTTACAGGCCCAAGCTCTGGAAACACCATATATTTT.

In its sample, this clonotype was seen many times. The CDR3 DNA reads as TGTGCCAGCAGTTTTGTCAGGGGGGATGATGAGCAGTTCTTC. The encoded protein is CASSFVRGDDEQFF. V and J are TRBV12-3 or TRBV12-4 and TRBJ2-1; the D gene is possibly TRBD1 (7 bases). There are 14 residues in the CDR3. V dropped 3 bases and J dropped 8 bases, with 14 bases sitting between them.

This clonotype was observed many times. The chain is built from TRBV5-1 and TRBJ2-7, with D possibly being TRBD2 (5 bases). Germline V gene sequence: CDR1 SGHRS, CDR2 YFSETQ. CDR3 length: 13 amino acids. Deletions cut 3 bases from V and 2 bases from J, with 9 bases between. In DNA form, the CDR3 reads TGCGCCAGCAGCTCCCCCGGGGCCTACGAGCAGTACTTC. It specifies CASSSPGAYEQYF.

This clonotype was recorded many times. V and J are TRBV28 and TRBJ1-5, with 7 bases identical to TRBD1. Looked up from germline, CDR1 is MDHEN and CDR2 is SYDVKM. The CDR3 is 14 amino acids. V was clipped by 6 bases and J by 6 bases; unmatched bases: 8. This CDR3 reads CASSYGQAGQPQHF. The DNA for the CDR3 is TGTGCCAGCAGCTATGGACAGGCGGGTCAGCCCCAGCATTTT.

Regarding this clonotype: This may stem from a read error, because a much larger clone lies one nucleotide away. The chain joins TRBV7-9 to TRBJ1-5; D is undetermined. The CDR3 has 15 amino acids. Germline values: CDR1 SEHNR, CDR2 FQNEAQ (reference sequence). In DNA, the CDR3 is TGTGCCAGCAGCTTCTCGTTCCCGGGGAATCAGCCCCGGCATTTT. Translated: CASSFSFPGNQPRHF.

This clonotype was detected ten times or more. V and J are TRBV5-5 and TRBJ2-3; either TRBD1 or TRBD2 may supply D (5 bases each). CDR1 and CDR2 (germline): SGHKS, YYEKEE (reference sequence). The CDR3 runs 14 residues. CDR3 loop: CASSFPGAEDTQYF. The CDR3 coding sequence is TGTGCTAGCTCATTCCCCGGGGCAGAAGATACGCAGTATTTT.